This TCR beta chain was retrieved from a study of T-cell reconstitution after alpha-beta-depleted transplantation in children. CDR3 size: 12 residues. Trimming took 4 bases from V and 8 from J, leaving 14 bases between them. Germline loops: CDR1 SQVTM, CDR2 ANQGSEA. Unique molecular identifiers were used in preparing the TCRbeta library. From the PCR reads, TCRdb called clonotypes with MiXCR, one entry per CDR3 protein. The sample has some 830,000 distinct CDR3 sequences, 16% seen once. The source of this sequence is a male patient younger than 18 who had a stem cell transplant for acute lymphoblastic leukemia, so the T cells may come from the graft donor. Source: PBMCs, mostly from graft donor cells, taken 360 days after TCRalphabeta/CD19-depleted stem cell transplant. V and J are TRBV29-1 and TRBJ1-2, with a weak D call TRBD1 (6 bases). DNA for the CDR3: TGCAGCGTTGTTTACAGGGCTGGCGGCTACACCTTC. Encoded protein: CSVVYRAGGYTF.